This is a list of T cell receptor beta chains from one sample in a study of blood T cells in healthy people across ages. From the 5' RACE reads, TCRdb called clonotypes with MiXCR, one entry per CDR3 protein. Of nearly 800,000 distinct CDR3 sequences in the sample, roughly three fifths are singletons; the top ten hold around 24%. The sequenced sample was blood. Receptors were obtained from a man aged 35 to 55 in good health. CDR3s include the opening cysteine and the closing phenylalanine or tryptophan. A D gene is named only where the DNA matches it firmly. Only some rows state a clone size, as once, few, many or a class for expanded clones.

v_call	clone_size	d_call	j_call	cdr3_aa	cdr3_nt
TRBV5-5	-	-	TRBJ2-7	CASSLARPGRLDYEQYF	TGTGCCAGCAGCTTGGCTCGTCCCGGCAGGTTAGACTACGAGCAGTACTTC
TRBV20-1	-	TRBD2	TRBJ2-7	CSAYTGLALTEQYF	TGCAGTGCTTATACTGGACTAGCATTGACCGAGCAGTACTTC
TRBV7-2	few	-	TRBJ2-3	CASSSPEGDTQYF	TGTGCCAGCAGCTCCCCCGAAGGAGATACGCAGTATTTT
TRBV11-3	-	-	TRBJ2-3	CAGTLASTDTQYF	TGTGCCGGCACCCTAGCTAGCACAGATACGCAGTATTTT
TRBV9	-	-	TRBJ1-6	CASSVDIAYNSPLHF	TGTGCCAGCAGCGTAGATATCGCCTATAATTCACCCCTCCACTTT
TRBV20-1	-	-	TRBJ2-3	CSASNSPDTQYF	TGCAGTGCTAGTAATTCCCCAGATACGCAGTATTTT
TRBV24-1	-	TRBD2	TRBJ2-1	CATSDFLTSGNSYNEQFF	TGTGCCACCAGTGATTTCCTAACTAGCGGGAACTCCTACAATGAGCAGTTCTTC
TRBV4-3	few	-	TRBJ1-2	CASSRGQSNYGYTF	TGCGCCAGCAGCCGAGGACAGTCTAACTATGGCTACACCTTC
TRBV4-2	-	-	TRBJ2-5	CASSQLSSSGGGETQYF	TGTGCCAGCAGCCAATTATCCTCTTCCGGAGGGGGAGAGACCCAGTACTTC
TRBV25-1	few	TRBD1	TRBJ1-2	CASLGDSSYGYTF	TGTGCCAGCCTGGGGGACAGCAGCTATGGCTACACCTTC
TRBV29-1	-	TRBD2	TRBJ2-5	CSVGSGGTQYF	TGCAGCGTTGGGTCGGGAGGGACCCAGTACTTC
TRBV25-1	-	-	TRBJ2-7	CASSPPGHRYEQYF	TGTGCCAGCAGCCCTCCGGGACATCGCTACGAGCAGTACTTC
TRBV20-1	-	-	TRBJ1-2	CSAREIGAGRYGYTF	TGCAGTGCTAGGGAAATCGGGGCAGGGCGCTATGGCTACACCTTC
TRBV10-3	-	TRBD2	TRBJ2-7	CAIREIGGGPQYF	TGTGCCATCAGAGAGATTGGGGGAGGGCCCCAGTACTTC
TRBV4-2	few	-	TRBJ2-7	CASSQLGTAYEQYF	TGTGCCAGCAGCCAACTAGGGACCGCCTACGAGCAGTACTTC
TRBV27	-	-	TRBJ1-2	CASSLGPRGDYGYTF	TGTGCCAGCAGTTTAGGTCCTAGGGGAGACTATGGCTACACCTTC
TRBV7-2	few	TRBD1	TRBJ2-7	CASSRLGTGMASSYEQYF	TGTGCCAGCAGCCGATTAGGGACAGGGATGGCATCTTCCTACGAGCAGTACTTC
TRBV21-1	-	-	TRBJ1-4	CASSKLKCYGATNEKLFF	TGTGCCAGCAGCAAACTAAAATGTTATGGTGCAACTAATGAAAAACTGTTTTTT
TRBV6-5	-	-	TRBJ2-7	CASSYSAGYEQYF	TGTGCCAGCAGTTACTCCGCAGGCTACGAGCAGTACTTC
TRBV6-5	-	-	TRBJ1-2	CASRGLGYYGYTF	TGTGCCAGCAGGGGCCTTGGGTACTATGGCTACACCTTC
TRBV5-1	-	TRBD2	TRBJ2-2	CASSATSGTGELFF	TGCGCCAGCAGCGCTACTAGCGGCACCGGGGAGCTGTTTTTT
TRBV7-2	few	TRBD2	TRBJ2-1	CASSLRLAGINEQFF	TGTGCCAGCAGCTTAAGACTAGCGGGGATCAATGAGCAGTTCTTC
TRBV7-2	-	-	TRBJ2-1	CASSPQMGNEQFF	TGTGCCAGCAGCCCACAGATGGGGAATGAGCAGTTCTTC
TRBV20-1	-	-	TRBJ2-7	CSVTDLSYEQYF	TGCAGTGTAACAGATTTGTCCTACGAGCAGTACTTC
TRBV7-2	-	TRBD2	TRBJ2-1	CASSLVGGTYNEQFF	TGTGCCAGCAGCTTAGTCGGGGGGACCTACAATGAGCAGTTCTTC
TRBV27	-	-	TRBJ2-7	CASSLFSTGSPYEQYF	TGTGCCAGCAGTTTATTCTCGACAGGCTCCCCCTACGAGCAGTACTTC
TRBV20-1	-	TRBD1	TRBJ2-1	CSASGTGRNNEQFF	TGCAGTGCTAGCGGGACAGGGAGAAACAATGAGCAGTTCTTC
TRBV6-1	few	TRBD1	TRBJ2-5	CASSDGTGVETQYF	TGTGCCAGCAGTGATGGGACAGGGGTTGAGACCCAGTACTTC
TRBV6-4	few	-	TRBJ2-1	CASSQADSDEQFF	TGTGCCAGCAGTCAAGCGGATTCGGATGAGCAGTTCTTC
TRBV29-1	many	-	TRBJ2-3	CSAQETGTDTQYF	TGCAGCGCTCAGGAAACAGGGACAGATACGCAGTATTTT
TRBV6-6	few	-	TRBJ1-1	CASNKGRENTEAFF	TGTGCCAGCAACAAAGGGCGGGAGAACACTGAAGCTTTCTTT
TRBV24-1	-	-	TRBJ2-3	CATSDFSQGGDTQYF	TGTGCCACCAGTGATTTTTCCCAGGGAGGAGATACGCAGTATTTT
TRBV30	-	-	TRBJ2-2	CAWTLSGDSGELFF	TGTGCCTGGACCTTGAGCGGGGACAGCGGGGAGCTGTTTTTT